This entry features one T cell receptor (beta chain) sequence. In the original processing: Nucleated cell counts were estimated from reference gene primer amplification. Some clones are missing from TCRdb's copy, which holds only in-frame ones; the method was immunoSEQ multiplex PCR. That table furnishes V, J and clone size, whereas the DNA furnished D and trimming. The sample contains roughly 200,000 clones, under 80% of which appear only once. CDR1 and CDR2 from the germline V gene are MNHNS and SASEGT. The CDR3 extends over 16 amino acids. With V trimmed by 2 bases and J by 0 bases, 4 bases remained unmatched. This sample is part of a study of blood T cell repertoires in COVID-19.

This TCR derives from a man aged 45-60 years who had recovered from COVID-19. The rearrangement joins TRBV6-1 to TRBJ1-3, with 7 bases identical to TRBD1. The specimen was peripheral blood. CDR3 nucleotides: TGTGCCAGCAGTGAACAACCAGGGGGCTCTGGAAACACCATATATTTT. This encodes CASSEQPGGSGNTIYF.